This paragraph covers one T cell receptor (beta chain) sequence. The antigen remains unidentified. A sample-barcoded 5' primer and a J-beta primer mix were used in a second PCR of roughly 6 to 11 cycles. TCRdb re-derived calls from the 5' RACE reads in MiXCR, one entry per CDR3 protein. The sample gives about 730,000 distinct CDR3 sequences, roughly 45% of which show up once; 20% to 25% is in the top ten. The V end was cut by 7 bases, the J end by 0 bases, with 14 bases between. Germline-derived CDR1 and CDR2 are MNHNS and SASEGT. The CDR3 totals 15 residues. This entry is derived from a study of blood T cells in healthy people across ages. Study results and caveats: Leaving the PBMCs unsorted stopped any conclusive comparison of naive versus antigen-experienced cells. Long-lived donors had more naive CD4+ cells and higher diversity than aged donors.

This chain links TRBV6-1 with TRBJ2-3, with D maybe TRBD1 (7 bases). The sequence came from a woman aged 60 to 75 in good health. Sequenced sample: blood. The CDR3 reads CASTKGAGSTDTQYF. The DNA for the CDR3 is TGTGCCAGCACCAAGGGGGCGGGGAGCACAGATACGCAGTATTTT.